Sequencing of this T cell receptor (beta chain) was carried out in a study of blood T cell repertoires in COVID-19. Produced via immunoSEQ multiplex PCR; TCRdb's table is partial and in-frame only. The top ten clones hold about 3.6% of a sample with 200,000 to 250,000 clones, approximately 83% of them seen once. The germline V gene has CDR1 SGHRS and CDR2 YFSETQ. The V end lost 0 bases, the J end lost 3 bases, and 13 bases lay between the germline ends. This CDR3 region has 15 residues. The TCR sequence derives from a woman aged 40 to 50 who had been exposed to COVID-19. The rearrangement uses TRBV5-1 and TRBJ2-7; the D gene is possibly TRBD2 (5 bases). The sequencing input was PBMCs or T cells enriched from blood (not recorded which). The CDR3 DNA sequence: TGCGCCAGCAGCTTGGTGGTCGGAGGCGACTACGAGCAGTACTTC. It codes for CASSLVVGGDYEQYF.